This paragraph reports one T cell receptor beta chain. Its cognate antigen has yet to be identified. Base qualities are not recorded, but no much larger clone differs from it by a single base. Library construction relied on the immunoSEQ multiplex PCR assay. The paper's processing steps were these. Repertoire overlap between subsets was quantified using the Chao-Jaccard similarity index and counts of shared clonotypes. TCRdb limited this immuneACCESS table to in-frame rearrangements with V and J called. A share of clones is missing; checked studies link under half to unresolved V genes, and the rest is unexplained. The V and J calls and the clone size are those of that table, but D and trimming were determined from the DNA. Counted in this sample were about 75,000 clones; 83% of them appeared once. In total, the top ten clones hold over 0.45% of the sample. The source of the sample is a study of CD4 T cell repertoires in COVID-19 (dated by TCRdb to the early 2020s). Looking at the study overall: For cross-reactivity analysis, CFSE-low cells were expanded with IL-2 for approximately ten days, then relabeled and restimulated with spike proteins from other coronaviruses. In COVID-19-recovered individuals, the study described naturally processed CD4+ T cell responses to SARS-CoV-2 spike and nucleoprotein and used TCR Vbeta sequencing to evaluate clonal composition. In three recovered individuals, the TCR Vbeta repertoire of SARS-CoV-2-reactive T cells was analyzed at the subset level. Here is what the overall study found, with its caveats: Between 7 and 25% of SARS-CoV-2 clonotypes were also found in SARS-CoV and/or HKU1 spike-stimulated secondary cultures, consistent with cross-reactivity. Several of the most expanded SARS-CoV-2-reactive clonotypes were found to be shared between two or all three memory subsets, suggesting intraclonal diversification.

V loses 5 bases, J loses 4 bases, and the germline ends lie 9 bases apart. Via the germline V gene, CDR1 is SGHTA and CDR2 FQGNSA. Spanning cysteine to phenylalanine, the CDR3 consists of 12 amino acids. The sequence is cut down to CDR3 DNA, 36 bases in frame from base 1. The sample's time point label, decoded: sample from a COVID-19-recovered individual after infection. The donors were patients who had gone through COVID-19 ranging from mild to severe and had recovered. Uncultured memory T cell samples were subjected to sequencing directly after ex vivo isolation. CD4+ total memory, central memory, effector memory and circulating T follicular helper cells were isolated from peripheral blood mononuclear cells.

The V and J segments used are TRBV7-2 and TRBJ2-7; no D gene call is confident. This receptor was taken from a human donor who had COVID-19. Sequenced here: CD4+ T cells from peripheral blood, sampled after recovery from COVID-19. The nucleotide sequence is TGTGCCAGCAGCCAGGTGGGTTACGAGCAGTACTTC. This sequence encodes CASSQVGYEQYF.